One sample yielded the 23 T cell receptor beta chains listed below, sequenced in a study of T-cell reconstitution after alpha-beta-depleted transplantation in children. Unique molecular identifiers were used to barcode this TCRbeta library. TCRdb reprocessed the PCR reads via MiXCR and lists one record per CDR3 protein. The sample lists about a million distinct CDR3 sequences; roughly 31% were seen once. This sample comprised PBMCs, mostly from graft donor cells, obtained 360 days after TCRalphabeta/CD19-depleted stem cell transplant. These receptors originate from a boy less than two years old who had a stem cell transplant for SCID, so the T cells may come from the graft donor.

This clonotype has just a few counts. The V gene is TRBV4-1, the J gene TRBJ2-1, with 8 positions matching TRBD1. Unmatched junction bases numbered 12, after V lost 4 bases and J lost 10 bases. The V gene's germline CDR1 is MGHRA and CDR2 YSYEKL. This CDR3 spans 15 amino acids. This CDR3 is CASSREGQVLGEQFF. CDR3 in DNA: TGCGCCAGCAGCCGAGAGGGACAGGTCCTCGGGGAGCAGTTCTTC.

This rearrangement joins TRBV28 to TRBJ2-7; possibly TRBD1 for D (6 bases). V dropped 5 bases and J dropped 2 bases, with 13 bases sitting between them. CDR1 and CDR2 from the germline V gene are MDHEN and SYDVKM. The CDR3 is made up of 14 amino acids. DNA of the CDR3: TGTGCCAGCAGTCCCGACAGGTCTCCCTACGAGCAGTACTTC. This translates into CASSPDRSPYEQYF.

The rearrangement uses TRBV9 and TRBJ1-2; D is ambiguous. CDR1 is SGDLS, CDR2 YYNGEE, per germline. The CDR3 has 13 residues. The germline V and J ends were trimmed by 4 bases and 3 bases, with 10 bases remaining between them. In DNA, the CDR3 is TGTGCCAGCAGCCGACATGCTGACTATGGCTACACCTTC. Translation gives CASSRHADYGYTF.

This clonotype showed up just a few times. The chain employs TRBV5-1 and TRBJ2-1; 8 bases match TRBD2. The CDR3 is 15 amino acids. The junction had 6 bases not matched to a gene; V was cut back by 0 bases and J by 7 bases. Per germline, CDR1 SGHRS and CDR2 YFSETQ. The CDR3 sequence: CASSLAGGARNEQFF. CDR3 nucleotide sequence: TGCGCCAGCAGCTTGGCGGGGGGGGCCAGAAATGAGCAGTTCTTC.

This clonotype has more than one count but fewer than ten. V usage is TRBV29-1 and J usage is TRBJ1-3; D call uncertain. Trimming cost V 4 bases and J 4 bases, with 8 bases left between them. In germline, CDR1 is SQVTM, CDR2 ANQGSEA. The CDR3 contains 12 residues. The CDR3 is CSVAGPGNTIYF. In DNA form, the CDR3 reads TGCAGCGTTGCAGGTCCCGGAAACACCATATATTTT.

V and J are TRBV4-2 and TRBJ2-3; D unresolved. The V end was cut by 1 base, the J end by 3 bases, with 11 bases between. This CDR3 comprises 15 residues. From germline, CDR1 is LGHNA and CDR2 YNFKEQ. CDR3 in DNA: TGTGCCAGCAGCCAAGGACGCTACTTGACAGATACGCAGTATTTT. Translated: CASSQGRYLTDTQYF.

V usage is TRBV3-1 and J usage is TRBJ2-7; 7 bases match TRBD1. The CDR3 length is 14 residues. The trim removed 4 bases at V and 7 bases at J, leaving 10 bases unmatched. Germline V lookup: CDR1 LGHDT, CDR2 YNNKEL (reference sequence). CDR3 bases: TGTGCCAGCAGCCGCCGGACAGGTTCGAGGGAGCAGTACTTC. Its translation is CASSRRTGSREQYF.

This clonotype was counted between two and nine times. CDR3 protein: CASSYSQGKVYEQYF. The CDR3, as DNA: TGTGCCAGCAGTTACTCACAGGGGAAGGTATACGAGCAGTACTTC. The V call is TRBV6-2 or TRBV6-3, the J call TRBJ2-7, with TRBD1 identical over 7 bases. Per germline, CDR1 MNHEY and CDR2 SVGEGT. The CDR3 is made up of 15 amino acids. Losses at the gene ends were 0 bases for V and 4 bases for J; bases not matched to a gene: 6.

This chain links TRBV5-1 with TRBJ2-3, with D tentatively TRBD1 or TRBD2 (6 bases each). Trimming took off 4 bases at V and 0 bases at J, with 12 bases between the two ends. CDR1 and CDR2 (germline): SGHRS, YFSETQ. The CDR3 consists of 15 residues. DNA for the CDR3: TGCGCCAGCAGCGATCCGGGGGCTAGCACAGATACGCAGTATTTT. Translated, it gives CASSDPGASTDTQYF.

This sequence joins TRBV12-3 or TRBV12-4 and TRBJ2-3; a possible D gene is TRBD1 (5 bases). V lost 1 base to trimming and J lost 7 bases, with 6 bases between them. CDR3 length: 12 residues. The chain's CDR3 is CASSLGQNTQYF. The DNA for the CDR3 is TGTGCCAGCAGTTTAGGACAGAATACGCAGTATTTT.

This clonotype was detected only a few times. The rearrangement links TRBV7-9 to TRBJ2-5; D might be TRBD1 or TRBD2, each matching 6 bases. CDR1 and CDR2 from the germline V gene are SEHNR and FQNEAQ (reference sequence). Trimming shortened V by 5 bases and J by 5 bases, and 15 bases separated the two germline ends. CDR3 length: 14 amino acids. The CDR3 sequence is CASSRIGGKETQYF. CDR3 nucleotides: TGTGCCAGCAGCCGTATAGGGGGGAAGGAGACCCAGTACTTC.

V is TRBV5-1 and J is TRBJ2-5, with 7 bases identical to TRBD2. The CDR3 extends over 18 amino acids. With 1 base clipped from V and 4 bases from J, the junction kept 16 bases outside the gene matches. Germline V lookup: CDR1 SGHRS, CDR2 YFSETQ. CDR3 nucleotides: TGCGCCAGCAGCTTGTTCGGGATCCGGGACTACCCGGGAGAGACCCAGTACTTC. It is translated as CASSLFGIRDYPGETQYF.

This chain uses TRBV12-3 or TRBV12-4 with TRBJ2-7; D may be TRBD1 (6 bases). CDR3 length: 16 residues. V was pared by 7 bases and J by 2 bases, with 21 bases between. The CDR3 sequence is CASTRSHPGQPYEQYF. CDR3 coding DNA: TGTGCCAGCACCCGATCCCACCCCGGACAGCCCTACGAGCAGTACTTC.

This clonotype was picked up a small number of times. The rearrangement joins TRBV20-1 to TRBJ1-6; 7 bases align to TRBD1. The V gene's germline CDR1 is DFQATT and CDR2 SNEGSKA (reference sequence). Unmatched junction bases numbered 8, after V lost 2 bases and J lost 7 bases. The CDR3 is 15 amino acids. CDR3 residues: CSARSRTGVNSPLHF. The CDR3 DNA reads as TGCAGTGCTAGATCTCGTACAGGGGTAAATTCACCCCTCCACTTT.

The chain couples TRBV20-1 to TRBJ1-1, with D unclear. CDR3 length equals 11 residues. The germline V gene has CDR1 DFQATT and CDR2 SNEGSKA (reference sequence). V was shortened by 1 base and J by 7 bases, with 7 bases between the two germline ends. CDR3: CSARGDGEAFF. In DNA form, the CDR3 reads TGCAGTGCTAGAGGCGACGGTGAAGCTTTCTTT.

This clonotype occurred a few times. The chain recombines TRBV5-1 with TRBJ2-3; TRBD1 matches at 7 bases. The germline V gene encodes CDR1 SGHRS and CDR2 YFSETQ. The CDR3 is 13 amino acids. The J segment lost 6 bases and the V segment lost 2 bases, leaving 3 bases of the junction unmatched. CDR3 residues: CASSFQGEDTQYF. CDR3 coding DNA: TGCGCCAGCAGCTTCCAGGGGGAGGATACGCAGTATTTT.

This clonotype was seen many times. The chain is built from TRBV10-3 and TRBJ2-3, with D unresolved. The V end was cut by 2 bases, the J end by 4 bases, with 13 bases between. Germline V lookup: CDR1 ENHRY, CDR2 SYGVKD. CDR3 length: 15 residues. The CDR3 here is CAISERQAFADTQYF. CDR3 DNA: TGTGCCATCAGTGAGCGGCAGGCCTTCGCAGATACGCAGTATTTT.

V usage is TRBV27 and J usage is TRBJ1-4; possibly TRBD1 for D (6 bases). The CDR3 is made up of 14 amino acids. Germline V gives CDR1 MNHEY, CDR2 SMNVEV (reference sequence). V was trimmed by 6 bases and J by 8 bases, leaving 16 bases between them. The CDR3, as DNA: TGTGCCAGCAGCGACAGGATGGGGAACGAAAAACTGTTTTTT. The encoded protein is CASSDRMGNEKLFF.

The chain carries TRBV5-1 and TRBJ2-5; D gene unclear. The CDR3 has 16 residues. Trimming took 5 bases from V and 2 from J, leaving 19 bases between them. Germline CDR1 reads SGHRS; CDR2 reads YFSETQ. The CDR3 DNA sequence: TGCGCCAGCAGTCCCGGTAAGACAACGATACAAGAGACCCAGTACTTC. Its translation: CASSPGKTTIQETQYF. Full variable domain (missing parts from reference TRBV5-1 and TRBJ2-5): KAGVTQTPRYLIKTRGQQVTLSCSPISGHRSVSWYQQTPGQGLQFLFEYFSETQRNKGNFPGRFSGRQFSNSRSEMNVSTLELGDSALYLCASSPGKTTIQETQYFGPGTRLLVL.

V usage is TRBV7-8 and J usage is TRBJ1-3; TRBD1 aligns across 7 bases. The CDR3 sequence is 17 residues long. Germline CDR1 is SGHVS and CDR2 is FQNEAQ. The V segment lost 5 bases and the J segment 0 bases; nucleotides outside the gene matches: 10. The DNA of the CDR3 is TGTGCCAGCAGCATTAGACAGGGACAGAGCTCTGGAAACACCATATATTTT. The encoded protein is CASSIRQGQSSGNTIYF.

This chain uses TRBV28 with TRBJ2-2; D ambiguous. Germline CDR1 MDHEN, CDR2 SYDVKM. V lost 3 bases and J lost 0, with 11 bases in between. CDR3 length equals 16 residues. The CDR3 nucleotides are TGTGCCAGCAGTTTCCCGGAACAGCCGAACACCGGGGAGCTGTTTTTT. Protein: CASSFPEQPNTGELFF.

The chain recombines TRBV7-3 with TRBJ2-3; D is unresolved. Germline lookup yields CDR1 SGHTA and CDR2 FQGTGA. V was trimmed by 7 bases and J by 3 bases, leaving 14 bases between them. This CDR3 comprises 14 residues. The CDR3 region is CASKLSFGTDTQYF. DNA of the CDR3: TGTGCCAGCAAGCTTAGCTTCGGTACAGATACGCAGTATTTT.

This clonotype was counted a few times. The chain recombines TRBV9 with TRBJ2-3; 9 bases are shared with TRBD2. The V segment lost 0 bases and the J segment 1 base; nucleotides outside the gene matches: 3. Germline CDR1 SGDLS, CDR2 YYNGEE. The CDR3 length is 16 residues. The CDR3 spells CASSVVASGGTDTQYF. The CDR3 coding sequence is TGTGCCAGCAGCGTAGTAGCTAGCGGGGGCACAGATACGCAGTATTTT. Using reference TRBV9 and TRBJ2-3 for the parts outside the CDR3, the full variable domain is DSGVTQTPKHLITATGQRVTLRCSPRSGDLSVYWYQQSLDQGLQFLIQYYNGEERAKGNILERFSAQQFPDLHSELNLSSLELGDSALYFCASSVVASGGTDTQYFGPGTRLTVL.